The 30 T cell receptor beta chains presented below share a single source sample, sequenced in a study of T-cell memory formation after mild COVID-19 (dated by TCRdb to about 2021). To prepare the library, 5' RACE was applied. Instrument used: Illumina NovaSeq 6000. TCRdb reprocessing: public reads trimmed at Q25 with fastp, clones called with MiXCR, in-frame beta chains kept. Identical CDR3 protein sequences are pooled into one entry, listed with their most common genes and DNA. Across this sample there are about 45,000 distinct CDR3 sequences, with roughly 9.8% seen only once. 12% of the sample is in the top ten clones. The specimen sequenced was PBMCs or a T cell subset sorted from them (not recorded which). These receptors were obtained from an adult woman who had mild COVID-19 (a few samples of this study predate the infection). The sample titles of this study are shuffled in the database, so cell type and time point are left out; the donor was told from shared clones.

This clonotype was detected ten times or more. The chain combines TRBV12-3 or TRBV12-4 with TRBJ2-7; TRBD2 matches 9 bases. The trim removed 5 bases at V and 2 bases at J, leaving 4 bases unmatched. The CDR3 contains 14 residues. CDR3 in amino acids: CASSNSGGPYEQYF. The CDR3 bases are TGTGCCAGCAGTAATAGCGGGGGACCCTACGAGCAGTACTTC.

The rearrangement uses TRBV29-1 and TRBJ1-2; D is uncertain. Germline V gene sequence: CDR1 SQVTM, CDR2 ANQGSEA. With 4 bases removed from V and 3 bases from J, the gap between germline ends came to 9 bases. This CDR3 contains 12 residues. The CDR3 loop reads CSVGPEYYGYTF. The CDR3 DNA is TGCAGCGTTGGGCCAGAATACTATGGCTACACCTTC.

DNA of the CDR3: TGTGCCACCAGTCAAGGGGCAGGGTGCAATCAGCCCCAGCATTTT. This gives the protein CATSQGAGCNQPQHF. The chain uses TRBV24-1 and TRBJ1-5; D perhaps matches TRBD1 (5 bases). CDR1 is KGHDR, CDR2 SFDVKD, per germline. The length of the CDR3 is 15 residues. V was pared by 6 bases and J by 2 bases, with 13 bases between.

This clonotype was seen at least ten times. V is TRBV3-1 and J is TRBJ1-1, with 7 bases aligning to TRBD1. The CDR3 runs 14 residues. Trimming removed 3 bases from V and 4 bases from J; junction bases left unmatched: 5. Germline values: CDR1 LGHDT, CDR2 YNNKEL (reference sequence). The CDR3 is CASSHSGGGTEAFF. The CDR3 nucleotides read TGTGCCAGCAGCCACTCAGGGGGGGGCACTGAAGCTTTCTTT.

This clonotype has a handful of counts. The chain employs TRBV9 and TRBJ2-7; 10 nucleotides align to TRBD2. The V gene end was trimmed by 2 bases and the J gene end by 5 bases; junction bases not matched to a gene: 13. CDR1 is SGDLS, CDR2 YYNGEE, per germline. CDR3 length equals 17 residues. The CDR3: CASSVGGTSGTRNEQYF. DNA of the CDR3: TGTGCCAGCAGCGTGGGGGGAACTAGCGGGACGAGGAACGAGCAGTACTTC.

This clonotype was found a few times. The gene calls are TRBV5-4 and TRBJ2-2; D uncertain. Deletions cut 4 bases from V and 4 bases from J, with 5 bases between. Germline CDR1 reads SGHNT; CDR2 reads YYREEE (reference sequence). The CDR3 is 12 residues long. The CDR3 spells CASSASTGELFF. DNA for the CDR3: TGTGCCAGCAGCGCGTCCACCGGGGAGCTGTTTTTT.

The CDR3 DNA sequence: TGCGCCAGCAGCCCCGGACAGAGCTCTGGAAACACCATATATTTT. This sequence encodes CASSPGQSSGNTIYF. The V gene is TRBV5-1, the J gene TRBJ1-3; D is perhaps TRBD1 (6 bases). V was shortened by 4 bases and J by 0 bases, with 11 bases between the two germline ends. The CDR3 totals 15 residues. CDR1 is SGHRS, CDR2 YFSETQ, per germline.

This clonotype was counted many times. The chain employs TRBV12-3 or TRBV12-4 and TRBJ2-7, with 12 positions matching TRBD2. Trimming removed 6 bases from V and 2 bases from J; junction bases left unmatched: 11. The CDR3 spans 17 residues. The CDR3 reads CASSPRTSGIITYEQYF. CDR3 DNA: TGTGCCAGCAGCCCAAGGACTAGCGGGATTATCACCTACGAGCAGTACTTC.

This chain connects TRBV7-9 to TRBJ2-5; tentatively, D is TRBD2 (6 bases). Looked up from germline, CDR1 is SEHNR and CDR2 is FQNEAQ (reference sequence). Trimming stripped 3 bases from V and 1 base from J, with 9 bases between. The CDR3 has 14 amino acids. CDR3 coding DNA: TGTGCCAGCAGCTTGGGAGGAACCCAAGAGACCCAGTACTTC. Its translation is CASSLGGTQETQYF.

This clonotype was seen repeatedly, ten times or more. V usage is TRBV10-3 and J usage is TRBJ2-1; 7 bases are a match to TRBD1. Germline V gene data show CDR1 as ENHRY and CDR2 as SYGVKD. The CDR3 is 16 amino acids. J lost 2 bases, V lost 4 bases, and 8 bases had no gene match. The CDR3 DNA follows: TGTGCCATCAGTGCCGAGGGGGCGAGAACCTACAATGAGCAGTTCTTC. As protein: CAISAEGARTYNEQFF.

The chain recombines TRBV7-9 with TRBJ1-1; D uncertain. From germline, CDR1 is SEHNR and CDR2 FQNEAQ (reference sequence). V lost 1 base and J lost 4, with 10 bases in between. This CDR3 comprises 14 residues. The CDR3 DNA is TGTGCCAGCAGCTTAGAGGCGGTTGCCACTGAAGCTTTCTTT. Its translation: CASSLEAVATEAFF.

The chain combines TRBV11-2 with TRBJ1-2, with 7 nucleotides matching TRBD1. CDR1 and CDR2 from the germline V gene are SGHAT and FQNNGV. The CDR3 runs 15 residues. Unmatched junction bases numbered 10, after V lost 5 bases and J lost 4 bases. CDR3 loop: CASSVTGTESYGYTF. The CDR3 DNA sequence: TGTGCCAGCAGCGTGACCGGGACAGAAAGCTATGGCTACACCTTC. The full variable domain, with the rest looked up from reference TRBV11-2 and TRBJ1-2, is EAGVAQSPRYKIIEKRQSVAFWCNPISGHATLYWYQQILGQGPKLLIQFQNNGVVDDSQLPKDRFSAERLKGVDSTLKIQPAKLEDSAVYLCASSVTGTESYGYTFGSGTRLTVV.

This clonotype was found a few times. This chain connects TRBV18 to TRBJ1-6; 7 nucleotides match TRBD1. The CDR3 sequence is 17 residues long. The V segment lost 6 bases and the J segment 5 bases; nucleotides outside the gene matches: 13. Per germline, CDR1 KGHSH and CDR2 LQKENI. CDR3 nucleotides: TGTGCCAGCTCCCTACTCCCCGGGACAGTTAATAATTCACCCCTCCACTTT. This translates into CASSLLPGTVNNSPLHF.

This clonotype was seen more than once but under ten times. The V and J genes are TRBV5-1 and TRBJ2-7, with TRBD1 matching 10 bases. V shed 4 bases, J shed 5 bases, and the junction held 12 bases outside the gene matches. The CDR3 runs to 16 residues. Germline V gene lookup returns CDR1 SGHRS and CDR2 YFSETQ. CDR3 region: CASSPDSPGTGDEQYF. Here the CDR3 DNA reads TGCGCCAGCAGCCCGGACAGTCCCGGGACAGGGGACGAGCAGTACTTC.

This rearrangement joins TRBV5-6 to TRBJ1-6; D ambiguous. Trimming took off 0 bases at V and 5 bases at J, with 18 bases between the two ends. The V gene's germline CDR1 is SGHDT and CDR2 YYEEEE. The CDR3 consists of 18 residues. As DNA, the CDR3 is TGTGCCAGCAGCTTGGGGCCCGAATGGCGGTTAAATAATTCACCCCTCCACTTT. This sequence encodes CASSLGPEWRLNNSPLHF.

This clonotype has ten or more counts. The rearrangement uses TRBV29-1 and TRBJ2-7; D remains unclear. The germline gives CDR1 SQVTM, CDR2 ANQGSEA. CDR3 size: 12 residues. Trimming removed 4 bases at V and 7 bases at J, with 14 bases between. This chain's CDR3 is CSVGGHLGEQYF. CDR3 coding DNA: TGCAGCGTTGGTGGCCACTTGGGGGAGCAGTACTTC.

The chain couples TRBV4-1 to TRBJ2-7, with D perhaps TRBD1 (5 bases). Looked up from germline, CDR1 is MGHRA and CDR2 is YSYEKL. The CDR3 is 14 amino acids. The ends were cut back, 0 bases at V and 5 bases at J, with 11 bases in the middle. The chain's CDR3 is CASSQDLARDEQYF. CDR3 DNA sequence: TGCGCCAGCAGCCAAGATTTAGCCAGGGACGAGCAGTACTTC.

This clonotype was seen many times. The CDR3 reads CSARDSGTRYGYTF. DNA of the CDR3: TGCAGTGCTAGAGATAGCGGGACAAGATACGGCTACACCTTC. The chain links TRBV20-1 to TRBJ1-2, with D perhaps matching TRBD1 (6 bases). The germline gives CDR1 DFQATT, CDR2 SNEGSKA (reference sequence). CDR3 length: 14 amino acids. V shed 0 bases and J shed 8 bases, with 16 bases lying between them.

This clonotype was seen at least ten times. V and J are TRBV5-1 and TRBJ2-5; D is possibly TRBD1 (6 bases). CDR1 and CDR2 from the germline V gene are SGHRS and YFSETQ. The CDR3 extends over 15 amino acids. With 0 bases removed from V and 5 bases from J, the gap between germline ends came to 14 bases. The CDR3, as DNA: TGCGCCAGCAGCTTGGAGATTGGGGGCATGGAGACCCAGTACTTC. This translates into CASSLEIGGMETQYF.

The V gene is TRBV20-1, the J gene TRBJ1-5; D is uncertain. This CDR3 is 14 amino acids long. The germline CDR1 and CDR2 sequences are DFQATT and SNEGSKA (reference sequence). The V end was cut by 2 bases, the J end by 1 base, with 9 bases between. CDR3 sequence reads: CSARPSSSNQPQHF. DNA of the CDR3: TGCAGTGCTAGACCCAGTTCAAGCAATCAGCCCCAGCATTTT.

Ten or more counts support this clonotype. The chain joins TRBV7-9 to TRBJ2-4; D not resolved. V was cut by 8 bases and J by 3 bases, with 14 bases left in between. CDR3 length: 14 residues. Germline V lookup: CDR1 SEHNR, CDR2 FQNEAQ (reference sequence). CDR3 sequence reads: CASGRDSSKNIQYF. DNA for the CDR3: TGTGCCAGCGGACGAGATTCGAGCAAAAACATTCAGTACTTC.

The chain has TRBV6-6 and TRBJ2-7, with D unclear. Trimming cost V 2 bases and J 3 bases, with 8 bases left between them. The germline gives CDR1 MNHNY, CDR2 SVGAGI (reference sequence). CDR3 length: 13 residues. The CDR3 protein is CASSYVSNYEQYF. The CDR3 DNA is TGTGCCAGCAGTTACGTAAGTAACTACGAGCAGTACTTC.

This clonotype has just a few counts. The rearrangement uses TRBV27 and TRBJ2-7; no firm D call. Germline V lookup: CDR1 MNHEY, CDR2 SMNVEV (reference sequence). Trimming shortened V by 5 bases and J by 8 bases, and 10 bases separated the two germline ends. The CDR3 contains 11 residues. The CDR3 reads CASSTSNKQYF. The DNA of the CDR3 is TGTGCCAGCAGTACCTCAAACAAGCAGTACTTC.

This clonotype was picked up a small number of times. The CDR3: CASRKLAGGGRGYEQYF. The CDR3 DNA follows: TGTGCCAGCAGGAAACTAGCGGGGGGGGGCAGGGGCTACGAGCAGTACTTC. The chain has TRBV6-5 and TRBJ2-7; 13 nucleotides match TRBD2. The CDR3 has 17 residues. Trimming removed 6 bases from V and 3 bases from J; junction bases left unmatched: 11. Germline CDR1 MNHEY, CDR2 SVGAGI.

This clonotype was observed many times. The chain links TRBV6-6 to TRBJ2-1; TRBD2 agrees at 14 bases. Looked up from germline, CDR1 is MNHNY and CDR2 is SVGAGI (reference sequence). The CDR3 has 14 amino acids. V lost 2 bases, J lost 15 bases, and 6 bases stayed unmatched. As DNA, the CDR3 is TGTGCCAGCAGTTACGCGGGACTAGCGGGAGACCGGTTCTTC. Its translation is CASSYAGLAGDRFF.

This clonotype was found many times. This chain uses TRBV19 with TRBJ2-2; D gene uncertain. The CDR3 contains 13 residues. Germline lookup yields CDR1 LNHDA and CDR2 SQIVND (reference sequence). V lost 5 bases to trimming and J lost 0 bases, with 4 bases between them. The CDR3 DNA reads as TGTGCCAGTAGTCGTTCGAACACCGGGGAGCTGTTTTTT. Encoded protein: CASSRSNTGELFF.

This clonotype was counted at least ten times. The chain uses TRBV7-6 and TRBJ2-1, with 7 nucleotides matching TRBD2. V lost 5 bases to trimming and J lost 1 base; unmatched junction nucleotides: 8. This CDR3 region has 16 residues. The V gene's germline CDR1 is SGHVS and CDR2 FNYEAQ. Here the CDR3 reads CASSPRAGLSYNEQFF. CDR3 coding DNA: TGTGCCAGCAGCCCTCGAGCGGGGTTATCCTACAATGAGCAGTTCTTC.

The chain has TRBV18 and TRBJ2-1, with 8 bases identical to TRBD1. Trimming at V came to 3 bases and at J to 1 base, leaving 8 bases not matched to a gene. The CDR3 extends over 17 amino acids. CDR1 and CDR2 from the germline V gene are KGHSH and LQKENI. Here the CDR3 DNA reads TGTGCCAGCTCACCTGGGACAGGCCAGCCGTCCTACAATGAGCAGTTCTTC. Its protein product is CASSPGTGQPSYNEQFF. The full variable domain, completed using reference TRBV18 and TRBJ2-1, is NAGVMQNPRHLVRRRGQEARLRCSPMKGHSHVYWYRQLPEEGLKFMVYLQKENIIDESGMPKERFSAEFPKEGPSILRIQQVVRGDSAAYFCASSPGTGQPSYNEQFFGPGTRLTVL.

This clonotype was seen ten or more times. The rearrangement links TRBV6-6 to TRBJ2-7; D is possibly TRBD1 (6 bases). This CDR3 contains 14 residues. The V end lost 0 bases, the J end lost 1 base, and 7 bases lay between the germline ends. Germline CDR1 MNHNY, CDR2 SVGAGI (reference sequence). In DNA, the CDR3 is TGTGCCAGCAGTTACTCGGACAGATCCTACGAGCAGTACTTC. Translation: CASSYSDRSYEQYF.

This clonotype was picked up many times. The rearrangement uses TRBV29-1 and TRBJ2-1; D is perhaps TRBD1 (5 bases). CDR3 length: 13 residues. V was cut by 7 bases and J by 7 bases, with 17 bases left in between. Germline-derived CDR1 and CDR2 are SQVTM and ANQGSEA. As DNA, the CDR3 is TGCAGCGGAGGAAGGCAGGGTATGAATGAGCAGTTCTTC. Its translation: CSGGRQGMNEQFF.